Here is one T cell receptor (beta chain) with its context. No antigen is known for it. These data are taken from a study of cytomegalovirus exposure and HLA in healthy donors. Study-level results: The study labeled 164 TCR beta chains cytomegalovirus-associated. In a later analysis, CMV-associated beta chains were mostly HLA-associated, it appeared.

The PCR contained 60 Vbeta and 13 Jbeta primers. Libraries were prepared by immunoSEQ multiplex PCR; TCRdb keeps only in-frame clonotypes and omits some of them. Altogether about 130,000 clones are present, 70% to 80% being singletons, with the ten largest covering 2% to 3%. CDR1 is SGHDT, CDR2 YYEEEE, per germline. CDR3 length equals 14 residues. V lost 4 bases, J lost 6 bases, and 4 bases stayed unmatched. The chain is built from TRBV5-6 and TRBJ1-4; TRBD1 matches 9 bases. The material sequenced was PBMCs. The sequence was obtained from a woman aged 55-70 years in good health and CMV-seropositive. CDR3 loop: CASSRGQGYEKLFF. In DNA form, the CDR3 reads TGTGCCAGCAGCCGGGGACAGGGTTATGAAAAACTGTTTTTT. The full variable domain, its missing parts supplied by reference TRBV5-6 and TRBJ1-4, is DAGVTQSPTHLIKTRGQQVTLRCSPKSGHDTVSWYQQALGQGPQFIFQYYEEEERQRGNFPDRFSGHQFPNYSSELNVNALLLGDSALYLCASSRGQGYEKLFFGSGTQLSVL.